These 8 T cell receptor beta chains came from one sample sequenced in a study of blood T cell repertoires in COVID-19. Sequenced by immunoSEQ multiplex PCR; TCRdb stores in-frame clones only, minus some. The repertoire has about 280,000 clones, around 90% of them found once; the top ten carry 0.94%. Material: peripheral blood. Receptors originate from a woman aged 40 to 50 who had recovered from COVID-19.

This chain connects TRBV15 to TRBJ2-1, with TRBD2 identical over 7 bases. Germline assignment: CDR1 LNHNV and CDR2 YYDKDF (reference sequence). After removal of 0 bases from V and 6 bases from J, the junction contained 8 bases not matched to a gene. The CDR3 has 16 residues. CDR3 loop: CATSRDWGGRGNEQFF. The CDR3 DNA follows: TGTGCCACCAGCAGAGATTGGGGCGGGAGAGGCAATGAGCAGTTCTTC.

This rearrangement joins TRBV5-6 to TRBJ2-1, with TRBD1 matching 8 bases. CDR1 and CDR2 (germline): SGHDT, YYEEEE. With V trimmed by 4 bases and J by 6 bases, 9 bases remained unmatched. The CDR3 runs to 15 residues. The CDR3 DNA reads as TGTGCCAGCAGCCCCCTGGACAGGGACTTCAATGAGCAGTTCTTC. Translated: CASSPLDRDFNEQFF.

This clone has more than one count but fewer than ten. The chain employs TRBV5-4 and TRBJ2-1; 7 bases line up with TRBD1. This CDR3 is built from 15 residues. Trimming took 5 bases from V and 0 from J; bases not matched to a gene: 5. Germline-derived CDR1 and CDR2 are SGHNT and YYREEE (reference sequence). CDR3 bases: TGTGCCAGCAGTCCTGGGACAGTCTCCTACAATGAGCAGTTCTTC. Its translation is CASSPGTVSYNEQFF. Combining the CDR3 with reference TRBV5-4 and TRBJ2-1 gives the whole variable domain ETGVTQSPTHLIKTRGQQVTLRCSSQSGHNTVSWYQQALGQGPQFIFQYYREEENGRGNFPPRFSGLQFPNYSSELNVNALELDDSALYLCASSPGTVSYNEQFFGPGTRLTVL.

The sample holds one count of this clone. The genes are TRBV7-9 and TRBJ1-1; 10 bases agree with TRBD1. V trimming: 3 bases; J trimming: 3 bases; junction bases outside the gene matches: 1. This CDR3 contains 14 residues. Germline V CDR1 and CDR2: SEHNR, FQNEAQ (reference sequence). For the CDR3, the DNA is TGTGCCAGCAGCTTCGGACAGGGGGACACTGAAGCTTTCTTT. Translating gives CASSFGQGDTEAFF.

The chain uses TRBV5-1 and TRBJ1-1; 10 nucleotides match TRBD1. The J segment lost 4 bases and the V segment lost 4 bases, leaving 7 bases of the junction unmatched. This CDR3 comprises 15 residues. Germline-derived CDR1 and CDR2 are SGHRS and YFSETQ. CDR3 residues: CASSRGTGVGTEAFF. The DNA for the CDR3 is TGCGCCAGCAGCCGTGGGACAGGGGTTGGCACTGAAGCTTTCTTT.

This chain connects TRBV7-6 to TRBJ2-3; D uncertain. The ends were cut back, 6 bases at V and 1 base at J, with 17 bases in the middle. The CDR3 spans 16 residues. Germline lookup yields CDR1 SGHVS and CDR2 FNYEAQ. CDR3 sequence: CASSPSVSMGTDTQYF. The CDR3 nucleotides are TGTGCCAGCAGTCCTAGTGTTTCTATGGGCACAGATACGCAGTATTTT. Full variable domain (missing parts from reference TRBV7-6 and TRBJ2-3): GAGVSQSPRYKVTKRGQDVALRCDPISGHVSLYWYRQALGQGPEFLTYFNYEAQQDKSGLPNDRFSAERPEGSISTLTIQRTEQRDSAMYRCASSPSVSMGTDTQYFGPGTRLTVL.

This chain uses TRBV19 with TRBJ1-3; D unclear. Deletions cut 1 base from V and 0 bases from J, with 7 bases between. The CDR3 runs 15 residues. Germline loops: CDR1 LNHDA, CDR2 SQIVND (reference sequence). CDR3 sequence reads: CASSIASGSGNTIYF. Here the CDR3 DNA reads TGTGCCAGTAGTATAGCGTCCGGCTCTGGAAACACCATATATTTT.

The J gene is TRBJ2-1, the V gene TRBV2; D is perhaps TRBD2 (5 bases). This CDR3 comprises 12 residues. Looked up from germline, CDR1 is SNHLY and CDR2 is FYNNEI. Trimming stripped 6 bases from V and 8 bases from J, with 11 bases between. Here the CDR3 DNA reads TGTGCCAGCAGAAGACTGAGGGATGAGCAGTTCTTC. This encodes CASRRLRDEQFF.